These 29 T cell receptor beta chains originate from one sample sequenced in a study of T cells in localized non-small cell lung cancer. Assay used: immunoSEQ multiplex PCR; TCRdb lists only in-frame clones, some missing. The sample includes about 6,000 clones, 40% to 50% of them seen just once. Sequencing was performed on lung tumor tissue, taken before any cancer treatment. Receptors were obtained from a woman aged 40-70 years with stage II squamous cell lung carcinoma.

This clone has a handful of counts. V and J are TRBV6-8 and TRBJ1-6, with D possibly matching TRBD1 (6 bases). Per the germline V gene, CDR1 is MNHGY and CDR2 is SAAAGT. CDR3 length: 13 residues. Trimming pared 6 bases from V and 5 bases from J, leaving 8 bases between. Here the CDR3 DNA reads TGTGCCAGCAGCAGACAGGATAATTCACCCCTCCACTTT. Residues: CASSRQDNSPLHF.

Only a few counts were recorded for this clone. The CDR3 protein is CASSIGGGRYNEQFF. The CDR3 bases are TGTGCCAGTAGTATCGGGGGGGGCCGTTACAATGAGCAGTTCTTC. The chain carries TRBV19 and TRBJ2-1; TRBD2 agrees at 8 bases. Germline CDR1 and CDR2: LNHDA and SQIVND (reference sequence). The CDR3 length is 15 residues. Germline trimming cut 3 bases from V and 4 bases from J; bases unmatched to any gene: 5.

This clone turned up a few times. The V gene is TRBV5-1, the J gene TRBJ1-1; the D is unclear. The CDR3 sequence is 16 residues long. The germline V and J ends were trimmed by 4 bases and 1 base, with 17 bases remaining between them. Germline V gene data show CDR1 as SGHRS and CDR2 as YFSETQ. DNA for the CDR3: TGCGCCAGCAGCAGCGGAACCACAAAGGCGAACACTGAAGCTTTCTTT. This gives the protein CASSSGTTKANTEAFF.

The chain couples TRBV9 to TRBJ1-5, with unresolved D. CDR3 length: 12 residues. The germline CDR1 and CDR2 sequences are SGDLS and YYNGEE. Trimming took 4 bases from V and 3 from J, leaving 5 bases between them. The chain's CDR3 is CASSRDNQPQHF. In nucleotides, the CDR3 is TGTGCCAGCAGCAGGGACAATCAGCCCCAGCATTTT.

The V gene is TRBV10-2, the J gene TRBJ2-1, with 8 bases identical to TRBD2. V was pared by 3 bases and J by 7 bases, with 8 bases of the junction left unmatched. The germline gives CDR1 WSHSY, CDR2 SAAADI. The CDR3 contains 15 residues. Here the CDR3 reads CASSEGAGEGNEQFF. CDR3 bases: TGCGCCAGCAGTGAAGGAGCGGGAGAAGGAAATGAGCAGTTCTTC.

The V call is TRBV19, the J call TRBJ2-5; D gene unclear. Germline loops: CDR1 LNHDA, CDR2 SQIVND (reference sequence). The ends were cut back, 5 bases at V and 4 bases at J, with 11 bases in the middle. The length of the CDR3 is 13 residues. This chain's CDR3 is CASSPAPRETQYF. The CDR3 region has the DNA TGTGCCAGTAGTCCTGCCCCAAGAGAGACCCAGTACTTC. Variable domain in full (rest from reference TRBV19 and TRBJ2-5): DGGITQSPKYLFRKEGQNVTLSCEQNLNHDAMYWYRQDPGQGLRLIYYSQIVNDFQKGDIAEGYSVSREKKESFPLTVTSAQKNPTAFYLCASSPAPRETQYFGPGTRLLVL.

The V gene is TRBV14, the J gene TRBJ1-4, with a weak D call TRBD1 (6 bases). The V end was cut by 4 bases, the J end by 5 bases, with 11 bases between. CDR3 length: 14 amino acids. Germline lookup yields CDR1 SGHDN and CDR2 FVKESK. This CDR3 reads CASSLRGGNEKLFF. The CDR3 region has the DNA TGTGCCAGCAGCCTAAGAGGGGGGAATGAAAAACTGTTTTTT.

A single count supports this clone. The chain has TRBV5-1 and TRBJ1-1; a weak D match, TRBD1 (6 bases). The CDR3 is 14 amino acids. Trimming shortened V by 1 base and J by 4 bases, and 11 bases separated the two germline ends. Germline V lookup: CDR1 SGHRS, CDR2 YFSETQ. The CDR3 bases are TGCGCCAGCAGCTTGCAGGGAGGGGGCACTGAAGCTTTCTTT. It codes for CASSLQGGGTEAFF.

This clone was seen more than once but under ten times. The gene calls are TRBV7-2 and TRBJ1-1, with D possibly being TRBD1 (5 bases). There are 15 residues in the CDR3. The germline V gene has CDR1 SGHTA and CDR2 FQGNSA. Trimming cost V 0 bases and J 5 bases, with 13 bases left between them. The CDR3 reads CASSLAGRQQTEAFF. The CDR3 DNA follows: TGTGCCAGCAGCTTAGCCGGGAGACAGCAGACTGAAGCTTTCTTT.

This clone showed up just once. The chain links TRBV28 to TRBJ1-2; 8 nucleotides align to TRBD1. Trimming took 6 bases from V and 8 from J; bases not matched to a gene: 11. Germline V gene data show CDR1 as MDHEN and CDR2 as SYDVKM. The CDR3 is made up of 14 amino acids. CDR3 in DNA: TGTGCCAGCAGAGCCCGGACAGGGTCTGGAGGCTACACCTTC. It specifies CASRARTGSGGYTF.

There are a few counts of this clone. The V and J genes are TRBV11-3 and TRBJ1-1, with D maybe TRBD1 (6 bases). Germline assignment: CDR1 SGHNT and CDR2 YENEEA. The CDR3 spans 17 residues. The V and J ends lost 5 bases and 1 base respectively, with 20 bases between them. CDR3 residues: CASSVTGLRNGNTEAFF. In DNA form, the CDR3 reads TGTGCCAGCAGCGTTACAGGGTTGAGGAATGGGAACACTGAAGCTTTCTTT. Filled out from reference TRBV11-3 and TRBJ1-1, the complete variable domain reads EAGVVQSPRYKIIEKKQPVAFWCNPISGHNTLYWYLQNLGQGPELLIRYENEEAVDDSQLPKDRFSAERLKGVDSTLKIQPAELGDSAVYLCASSVTGLRNGNTEAFFGQGTRLTVV.

The chain has TRBV19 and TRBJ1-1; TRBD1 matches at 7 bases. Germline V CDR1 and CDR2: LNHDA, SQIVND (reference sequence). This CDR3 spans 15 amino acids. J lost 7 bases, V lost 3 bases, and 11 bases had no gene match. CDR3 protein: CASSMSSGTEHEAFF. Written as DNA, the CDR3 is TGTGCCAGTAGTATGTCCTCCGGGACAGAACATGAAGCTTTCTTT.

The genes are TRBV15 and TRBJ2-5; D is unclear. The ends were cut back, 3 bases at V and 1 base at J, with 12 bases in the middle. The germline gives CDR1 LNHNV, CDR2 YYDKDF (reference sequence). The CDR3 consists of 15 residues. CDR3 DNA: TGTGCCACCAGCAGCGGGTTCCGAGGCCAAGAGACCCAGTACTTC. Translation gives CATSSGFRGQETQYF. The whole variable domain, remainder taken from reference TRBV15 and TRBJ2-5, is DAMVIQNPRYQVTQFGKPVTLSCSQTLNHNVMYWYQQKSSQAPKLLFHYYDKDFNNEADTPDNFQSRRPNTSFCFLDIRSPGLGDTAMYLCATSSGFRGQETQYFGPGTRLLVL.

This clone was counted once. The chain employs TRBV28 and TRBJ1-2; D uncertain. CDR1 MDHEN and CDR2 SYDVKM come from the germline V gene. V lost 5 bases and J lost 7, with 11 bases in between. This CDR3 comprises 12 residues. CDR3 sequence (DNA): TGTGCCAGCAGTACCCGACATGCTGGCTACACCTTC. This encodes CASSTRHAGYTF.

The chain uses TRBV19 and TRBJ2-2; TRBD2 is a possible D gene (5 bases). CDR3 length: 15 amino acids. Per germline, CDR1 LNHDA and CDR2 SQIVND (reference sequence). V lost 3 bases and J 7 bases, leaving 15 bases between the germline ends. CDR3 nucleotide sequence: TGTGCCAGTAGTATTCTTCGAGGGTCGGGCGGGGAGCTGTTTTTT. This translates into CASSILRGSGGELFF.

The J gene is TRBJ1-5, the V gene TRBV6-8; tentatively, D is TRBD1 (5 bases). The CDR3 runs 14 residues. Germline V gene sequence: CDR1 MNHGY, CDR2 SAAAGT. Trimming took 5 bases from V and 5 from J, leaving 13 bases between them. The CDR3 reads CASSAGTPYQPQHF. In nucleotides, the CDR3 is TGTGCCAGCAGTGCTGGGACGCCGTATCAGCCCCAGCATTTT.

The chain employs TRBV28 and TRBJ1-2; D is unclear. Germline values: CDR1 MDHEN, CDR2 SYDVKM. Trimming removed 2 bases at V and 8 bases at J, with 9 bases between. The CDR3 runs 12 residues. CDR3 nucleotide sequence: TGTGCCAGCAGTTTAGAGGGAAGAGGCTACACCTTC. Protein product: CASSLEGRGYTF.

The chain has TRBV2 and TRBJ1-1; no reliable D call. The germline gives CDR1 SNHLY, CDR2 FYNNEI. V was shortened by 2 bases and J by 5 bases, with 6 bases between the two germline ends. This CDR3 spans 12 amino acids. This chain's CDR3 is CASSELGTEAFF. The CDR3 bases are TGTGCCAGCAGTGAATTGGGTACTGAAGCTTTCTTT.

The J gene is TRBJ1-2, the V gene TRBV15, with D perhaps TRBD1 (5 bases). The CDR3 runs to 14 residues. The V end lost 4 bases, the J end lost 6 bases, and 15 bases lay between the germline ends. Germline lookup yields CDR1 LNHNV and CDR2 YYDKDF (reference sequence). The CDR3 is CATSTRQSGHGYTF. CDR3 bases: TGTGCCACCAGCACAAGACAGTCCGGCCATGGCTACACCTTC. The whole variable domain, remainder taken from reference TRBV15 and TRBJ1-2, is DAMVIQNPRYQVTQFGKPVTLSCSQTLNHNVMYWYQQKSSQAPKLLFHYYDKDFNNEADTPDNFQSRRPNTSFCFLDIRSPGLGDTAMYLCATSTRQSGHGYTFGSGTRLTVV.

This clone has more than one count but fewer than ten. V usage is TRBV19 and J usage is TRBJ2-7; D may be TRBD1 or TRBD2 (6 bases each). The germline V gene encodes CDR1 LNHDA and CDR2 SQIVND (reference sequence). Trimming removed 1 base from V and 6 bases from J, with 16 bases in between. This CDR3 has 15 amino acids. The CDR3 nucleotides read TGTGCCAGTAGTATAGGGCGGGACAACACCCTCGAGCAGTACTTC. Translated: CASSIGRDNTLEQYF.

The rearrangement links TRBV11-3 to TRBJ2-1; TRBD2 matches at 7 bases. With 5 bases clipped from V and 8 bases from J, the junction kept 15 bases outside the gene matches. Looked up from germline, CDR1 is SGHNT and CDR2 is YENEEA. This CDR3 spans 16 amino acids. In DNA form, the CDR3 reads TGTGCCAGCAGCCTCGGGATGGGGCGGGAGTACGATGAGCAGTTCTTC. Its translation: CASSLGMGREYDEQFF. Filled out from reference TRBV11-3 and TRBJ2-1, the complete variable domain reads EAGVVQSPRYKIIEKKQPVAFWCNPISGHNTLYWYLQNLGQGPELLIRYENEEAVDDSQLPKDRFSAERLKGVDSTLKIQPAELGDSAVYLCASSLGMGREYDEQFFGPGTRLTVL.

This clone was picked up a small number of times. This rearrangement joins TRBV19 to TRBJ2-1; 8 bases map to TRBD1. The trim removed 4 bases at V and 8 bases at J, leaving 10 bases unmatched. The germline gives CDR1 LNHDA, CDR2 SQIVND (reference sequence). The CDR3 has 15 residues. CDR3 in amino acids: CASSTPSDRGHEQFF. DNA of the CDR3: TGTGCCAGTAGTACTCCCTCCGACAGGGGCCATGAGCAGTTCTTC.

The chain joins TRBV18 to TRBJ2-1; D not resolved. V was clipped by 6 bases and J by 8 bases, with 26 bases between them. Per germline, CDR1 KGHSH and CDR2 LQKENI. The CDR3 totals 17 residues. The chain's CDR3 is CASSPWGSPGVWDEQFF. Written as DNA, the CDR3 is TGTGCCAGCTCGCCCTGGGGTTCCCCAGGTGTTTGGGATGAGCAGTTCTTC.

This clone is medium-sized within its sample. The chain carries TRBV6-8 and TRBJ1-5; D call uncertain. This CDR3 spans 13 amino acids. Germline CDR1 is MNHGY and CDR2 is SAAAGT. The germline V and J ends were trimmed by 8 bases and 0 bases, with 8 bases remaining between them. The CDR3 DNA sequence: TGTGCCAGCGAATTGGTTAGCAATCAGCCCCAGCATTTT. This encodes CASELVSNQPQHF.

In this sample, this clone turned up a few times. The V and J genes are TRBV6-8 and TRBJ2-5; D may match TRBD1 or TRBD2 (5 bases each). Looked up from germline, CDR1 is MNHGY and CDR2 is SAAAGT. The CDR3 runs 15 residues. V was clipped by 0 bases and J by 2 bases, with 10 bases between them. CDR3 nucleotides: TGTGCCAGCAGTTACTCGACGGGGCAGCAAGAGACCCAGTACTTC. Amino acid sequence: CASSYSTGQQETQYF.

The V and J genes are TRBV15 and TRBJ2-1, with 14 bases lining up with TRBD2. V was clipped by 1 base and J by 10 bases; unmatched bases: 6. The CDR3 length is 16 residues. Looked up from germline, CDR1 is LNHNV and CDR2 is YYDKDF (reference sequence). The CDR3 protein is CATSRGGLAGVVEQFF. CDR3 coding DNA: TGTGCCACCAGCAGAGGGGGACTAGCGGGAGTTGTGGAGCAGTTCTTC. The variable domain in full, completed from reference TRBV15 and TRBJ2-1, reads DAMVIQNPRYQVTQFGKPVTLSCSQTLNHNVMYWYQQKSSQAPKLLFHYYDKDFNNEADTPDNFQSRRPNTSFCFLDIRSPGLGDTAMYLCATSRGGLAGVVEQFFGPGTRLTVL.

The chain has TRBV19 and TRBJ1-4; D possibly corresponds to TRBD1 (5 bases). Germline CDR1 and CDR2: LNHDA and SQIVND (reference sequence). Trimming left V 4 bases short and J 0 bases short, with 9 bases between. The CDR3 runs 15 residues. CDR3 coding DNA: TGTGCCAGTAGTACAGGGATGGCAACTAATGAAAAACTGTTTTTT. Translating it yields CASSTGMATNEKLFF. The complete variable domain, with remaining parts taken from reference TRBV19 and TRBJ1-4, reads DGGITQSPKYLFRKEGQNVTLSCEQNLNHDAMYWYRQDPGQGLRLIYYSQIVNDFQKGDIAEGYSVSREKKESFPLTVTSAQKNPTAFYLCASSTGMATNEKLFFGSGTQLSVL.

The chain employs TRBV6-8 and TRBJ2-2; 7 bases are a match to TRBD1. Unmatched junction bases numbered 6, after V lost 6 bases and J lost 5 bases. Germline V gene sequence: CDR1 MNHGY, CDR2 SAAAGT. The CDR3 spans 14 residues. The DNA of the CDR3 is TGTGCCAGCAGGGCCGGGACAGCAACCGGGGAGCTGTTTTTT. This sequence encodes CASRAGTATGELFF.

The chain uses TRBV19 and TRBJ2-2; possibly TRBD1 for D (5 bases). Germline values: CDR1 LNHDA, CDR2 SQIVND (reference sequence). Trimming took 1 base from V and 6 from J, leaving 12 bases between them. This CDR3 region has 15 residues. The CDR3 region has the DNA TGTGCCAGTAGTATAGTGGCAGGGAAGGCCGGGGAGCTGTTTTTT. This translates into CASSIVAGKAGELFF.